A single sample gave rise to the 32 T cell receptor beta chains below, sequenced in a study of T cell repertoires in cytomegalovirus infection. In TCRdb, the reads were re-called with MiXCR into one record per CDR3 protein. The data show under 150,000 distinct CDR3 sequences, with over 25% seen just once and around 41% held by the top ten. These receptors lack a known antigen. The specimen was CD8+ T cells from cultured PBMCs, collected from culture after CMV antigen stimulation. These receptors all come from a human donor in good health (CMV status not recorded). Some clones in this sample may be carry-over from other donors' samples.

This clonotype was detected many times. The chain has TRBV4-1 and TRBJ2-2, with TRBD2 matching 7 bases. V was clipped by 1 base and J by 5 bases; unmatched bases: 7. This CDR3 region has 16 residues. CDR1 and CDR2 from the germline V gene are MGHRA and YSYEKL. CDR3 DNA sequence: TGCGCCAGCAGCCAAGTATCGGGGGGTCGTACCGGGGAGCTGTTTTTT. Its protein product is CASSQVSGGRTGELFF.

The chain joins TRBV28 to TRBJ2-5, with 8 bases that match TRBD2. Germline CDR1 and CDR2: MDHEN and SYDVKM. This CDR3 contains 15 residues. The trim removed 5 bases at V and 5 bases at J, leaving 10 bases unmatched. CDR3 in amino acids: CASSGGGGTSETQYF. In nucleotides, the CDR3 is TGTGCCAGCAGTGGGGGCGGGGGGACCTCGGAGACCCAGTACTTC. Full variable domain (remainder filled in from reference TRBV28 and TRBJ2-5): DVKVTQSSRYLVKRTGEKVFLECVQDMDHENMFWYRQDPGLGLRLIYFSYDVKMKEKGDIPEGYSVSREKKERFSLILESASTNQTSMYLCASSGGGGTSETQYFGPGTRLLVL.

This clonotype was observed a few times. The V gene is TRBV11-1, the J gene TRBJ2-3; D is unresolved. Trimming removed 1 base from V and 0 bases from J, with 8 bases in between. There are 15 residues in the CDR3. The germline CDR1 and CDR2 sequences are SGHAT and FQDESV (reference sequence). The CDR3, as DNA: TGTGCCAGCAGCTTAGTCCTTTCTAGCACAGATACGCAGTATTTT. Translated: CASSLVLSSTDTQYF. Together with reference TRBV11-1 and TRBJ2-3, the CDR3 gives the full variable domain: EAEVAQSPRYKITEKSQAVAFWCDPISGHATLYWYRQILGQGPELLVQFQDESVVDDSQLPKDRFSAERLKGVDSTLKIQPAELGDSAMYLCASSLVLSSTDTQYFGPGTRLTVL.

This clonotype was seen ten or more times. The chain combines TRBV7-8 with TRBJ2-5; D is possibly TRBD2 (5 bases). Deletions cut 1 base from V and 5 bases from J, with 14 bases between. CDR3 length: 15 amino acids. Germline V CDR1 and CDR2: SGHVS, FQNEAQ. The CDR3 region is CASSLGTLTGETQYF. The DNA for the CDR3 is TGTGCCAGCAGCTTAGGGACTTTGACGGGGGAGACCCAGTACTTC.

The gene calls are TRBV6-2 or TRBV6-3 and TRBJ2-6, with D perhaps TRBD2 (6 bases). Germline CDR1 reads MNHEY; CDR2 reads SVGEGT. Deletions cut 0 bases from V and 4 bases from J, with 10 bases between. CDR3 length equals 16 residues. The CDR3 sequence: CASSYSGGTGANVLTF. DNA of the CDR3: TGTGCCAGCAGTTACTCGGGGGGTACCGGGGCCAACGTCCTGACTTTC.

The chain uses TRBV7-2 and TRBJ2-2; 13 nucleotides agree with TRBD2. After removal of 5 bases from V and 4 bases from J, the junction contained 7 bases not matched to a gene. The germline V gene has CDR1 SGHTA and CDR2 FQGNSA. This CDR3 contains 17 residues. This CDR3 is CASSGTSGGAATGELFF. For the CDR3, the DNA is TGTGCCAGCAGCGGAACTAGCGGGGGGGCCGCCACCGGGGAGCTGTTTTTT.

The chain uses TRBV29-1 and TRBJ1-1, with TRBD1 as a possible D gene (6 bases). The ends were cut back, 7 bases at V and 1 base at J, with 10 bases in the middle. CDR3 length equals 12 residues. Germline V gene lookup returns CDR1 SQVTM and CDR2 ANQGSEA. DNA for the CDR3: TGCAGCGGCCAACAGGGGAACACTGAAGCTTTCTTT. It translates to CSGQQGNTEAFF.

The rearrangement joins TRBV27 to TRBJ2-3, with 7 positions matching TRBD1. The CDR3 contains 15 residues. J gave up 1 base and V 3 bases, and 4 bases lay outside the gene matches. In germline, CDR1 is MNHEY, CDR2 SMNVEV (reference sequence). The DNA of the CDR3 is TGTGCCAGCAGTTTTAAGGGGGCGGGCACAGATACGCAGTATTTT. It yields the protein CASSFKGAGTDTQYF.

By share, this clonotype ranks as medium-sized. The rearrangement links TRBV6-6 to TRBJ1-2; D remains unclear. V lost 2 bases and J 3 bases, leaving 13 bases between the germline ends. There are 15 residues in the CDR3. The germline V gene encodes CDR1 MNHNY and CDR2 SVGAGI (reference sequence). CDR3 residues: CASSYGELPYYGYTF. The CDR3 region has the DNA TGTGCCAGCAGTTACGGGGAACTCCCCTACTATGGCTACACCTTC.

The chain has TRBV19 and TRBJ2-3, with D perhaps assigned TRBD1 or TRBD2 (5 bases each). The length of the CDR3 is 16 residues. V shed 3 bases and J shed 1 base, with 14 bases lying between them. CDR1 and CDR2 from the germline V gene are LNHDA and SQIVND (reference sequence). CDR3 region: CASSIYVGVRTDTQYF. CDR3 in DNA: TGTGCCAGTAGTATTTATGTGGGGGTGCGCACAGATACGCAGTATTTT.

The chain's CDR3 is CASRSTSGGGPYNEQFF. The CDR3 DNA reads as TGTGCCAGCAGGTCTACTAGCGGGGGGGGGCCCTACAATGAGCAGTTCTTC. This chain joins TRBV6-5 and TRBJ2-1, with TRBD2 identical over 13 bases. This CDR3 comprises 17 residues. Germline V gene data show CDR1 as MNHEY and CDR2 as SVGAGI. Losses at the gene ends were 6 bases for V and 2 bases for J; bases not matched to a gene: 7.

This clonotype was picked up many times. The chain couples TRBV7-9 to TRBJ2-1, with D possibly called TRBD1 or TRBD2 (5 bases each). The CDR3 runs 16 residues. Germline V gene lookup returns CDR1 SEHNR and CDR2 FQNEAQ (reference sequence). V was shortened by 6 bases and J by 2 bases, with 17 bases between the two germline ends. The DNA of the CDR3 is TGTGCCAGCAGGGCCACGGGGCTAAGTACCTACAATGAGCAGTTCTTC. Its protein is CASRATGLSTYNEQFF.

The chain links TRBV4-1 to TRBJ2-2; no reliable D call. Germline CDR1 and CDR2: MGHRA and YSYEKL. This CDR3 is 13 amino acids long. Trimming took off 2 bases at V and 7 bases at J, with 8 bases between the two ends. The CDR3 loop reads CASSQRNRGELFF. CDR3 coding DNA: TGCGCCAGCAGCCAAAGGAACCGCGGGGAGCTGTTTTTT.

This clonotype occurred a few times. This chain joins TRBV7-8 and TRBJ1-6, with D possibly TRBD1 on 6 matching bases. V dropped 5 bases and J dropped 7 bases, with 21 bases sitting between them. This CDR3 has 17 residues. Germline CDR1 SGHVS, CDR2 FQNEAQ. The CDR3 protein is CASSRGPAGGGNSPLHF. DNA of the CDR3: TGTGCCAGCAGCCGGGGGCCGGCCGGGGGGGGGAATTCACCCCTCCACTTT.

This chain links TRBV2 with TRBJ1-1; TRBD1 agrees at 10 bases. The CDR3 runs 16 residues. Germline trimming cut 6 bases from V and 1 base from J; bases unmatched to any gene: 8. In germline, CDR1 is SNHLY, CDR2 FYNNEI. CDR3 nucleotides: TGTGCCAGCAGCGATGACAGGGGGCCCTCGAACACTGAAGCTTTCTTT. This encodes CASSDDRGPSNTEAFF. Complete variable domain (other parts from reference TRBV2 and TRBJ1-1): EPEVTQTPSHQVTQMGQEVILRCVPISNHLYFYWYRQILGQKVEFLVSFYNNEISEKSEIFDDQFSVERPDGSNFTLKIRSTKLEDSAMYFCASSDDRGPSNTEAFFGQGTRLTVV.

This clonotype appeared many times. J is TRBJ1-1 and V is TRBV4-1, with unresolved D. The germline CDR1 and CDR2 sequences are MGHRA and YSYEKL. This CDR3 contains 13 residues. The V and J ends lost 4 bases and 2 bases respectively, with 8 bases between them. Written as DNA, the CDR3 is TGCGCCAGCAGCCGTAACCCAAACACTGAAGCTTTCTTT. Encoded protein: CASSRNPNTEAFF.

V usage is TRBV20-1 and J usage is TRBJ2-1; 16 bases line up with TRBD2. V lost 3 bases to trimming and J lost 3 bases; unmatched junction nucleotides: 5. CDR3 length equals 17 residues. Germline CDR1 reads DFQATT; CDR2 reads SNEGSKA (reference sequence). The chain's CDR3 is CSARSGTSGGGYNEQFF. In nucleotides, the CDR3 is TGCAGTGCTAGGTCCGGGACTAGCGGGGGGGGCTACAATGAGCAGTTCTTC.

This chain links TRBV6-5 with TRBJ2-7; TRBD2 matches at 7 bases. The CDR3 consists of 18 residues. V lost 8 bases to trimming and J lost 0 bases; unmatched junction nucleotides: 19. The germline gives CDR1 MNHEY, CDR2 SVGAGI. CDR3: CASFGPSGVGGISYEQYF. The CDR3 DNA reads TGTGCCAGCTTTGGCCCGTCTGGAGTGGGGGGGATCTCCTACGAGCAGTACTTC.

In its sample, this clonotype was seen a few times. The V gene is TRBV10-3, the J gene TRBJ1-3; D is possibly TRBD1 (5 bases). V dropped 8 bases and J dropped 0 bases, with 11 bases sitting between them. CDR3 length: 14 residues. Germline V CDR1 and CDR2: ENHRY, SYGVKD. CDR3: CAIGDSFSGNTIYF. The CDR3 DNA reads as TGTGCCATCGGAGACAGCTTCTCTGGAAACACCATATATTTT.

This clonotype was seen more than once but under ten times. The CDR3 DNA is TGTGCCAGCAGCCCACCCAGGACCACAGATACGCAGTATTTT. Amino acid sequence: CASSPPRTTDTQYF. V usage is TRBV7-9 and J usage is TRBJ2-3; D is unresolved. Trimming pared 5 bases from V and 2 bases from J, leaving 11 bases between. The CDR3 is 14 amino acids. Germline values: CDR1 SEHNR, CDR2 FQNEAQ (reference sequence).

There are many counts of this clonotype. The chain links TRBV7-9 to TRBJ1-2; possibly TRBD1 for D (5 bases). The V gene lost 4 bases and the J gene lost 0 bases, with 12 bases spanning the gap. CDR1 and CDR2 (germline): SEHNR, FQNEAQ (reference sequence). The CDR3 spans 15 residues. The CDR3: CASSSQETSNYGYTF. Here the CDR3 DNA reads TGTGCCAGCAGCTCACAGGAGACCTCTAACTATGGCTACACCTTC.

The genes are TRBV2 and TRBJ1-2, with D perhaps TRBD1 (5 bases). The CDR3 runs to 15 residues. Trimming pared 10 bases from V and 4 bases from J, leaving 22 bases between. Germline loops: CDR1 SNHLY, CDR2 FYNNEI. The CDR3 loop reads CANPPGTEGSYGYTF. The CDR3 DNA reads TGTGCCAACCCCCCGGGGACCGAGGGGTCCTATGGCTACACCTTC.

This clonotype was observed a handful of times. The chain has TRBV6-2 or TRBV6-3 and TRBJ2-5; tentatively, D is TRBD1 (6 bases). The germline V gene encodes CDR1 MNHEY and CDR2 SVGEGT. Trimming pared 5 bases from V and 3 bases from J, leaving 10 bases between. CDR3 length: 13 residues. Written as DNA, the CDR3 is TGTGCCAGCAGTCAGGACAGAGAAGAGACCCAGTACTTC. Protein product: CASSQDREETQYF.

This rearrangement joins TRBV6-6 to TRBJ2-1; D ambiguous. The V gene lost 5 bases and the J gene lost 4 bases, with 9 bases spanning the gap. Germline CDR1 is MNHNY and CDR2 is SVGAGI (reference sequence). This CDR3 region has 13 residues. CDR3 loop: CASSPLDYNEQFF. In nucleotides, the CDR3 is TGTGCCAGCAGTCCGTTAGATTACAATGAGCAGTTCTTC.

This clonotype was picked up many times. V gene TRBV7-9 combines with J gene TRBJ2-5; the D gene is possibly TRBD2 (5 bases). The V gene lost 4 bases and the J gene lost 4 bases, with 10 bases spanning the gap. The CDR3 totals 13 residues. CDR1 is SEHNR and CDR2 is FQNEAQ in the germline V gene (reference sequence). As DNA, the CDR3 is TGTGCCAGCAGCTCCCGAGGGCCAGAGACCCAGTACTTC. It yields the protein CASSSRGPETQYF.

The chain couples TRBV7-2 to TRBJ2-1; possibly TRBD1 for D (6 bases). This CDR3 is 16 amino acids long. Between the trimmed V and J ends, which lost 4 bases and 4 bases, there was a span of 17 bases. CDR1 is SGHTA, CDR2 FQGNSA, per germline. CDR3 residues: CASSSGIHTGYNEQFF. Here the CDR3 DNA reads TGTGCCAGCAGCTCCGGGATCCACACAGGGTACAATGAGCAGTTCTTC.

This clonotype was detected ten times or more. The rearrangement joins TRBV4-2 to TRBJ2-1, with 7 positions matching TRBD2. The ends lost 0 bases at V and 10 bases at J; junction bases unmatched: 9. The CDR3 is 15 residues long. Germline V lookup: CDR1 LGHNA, CDR2 YNFKEQ. The CDR3 nucleotides read TGTGCCAGCAGCCAAGAGTCGGGGGGAGCGAACGAGCAGTTCTTC. Translated: CASSQESGGANEQFF.

About this clonotype: A junction end diverges from the germline sequence, so it may reflect a read error. The chain couples TRBV7-8 to TRBJ2-3; TRBD1 is a possible D gene (7 bases). The CDR3 runs to 12 residues. Germline CDR1 and CDR2: SGHVS and FQNEAQ. Here the CDR3 DNA reads TGTGCCAGCAGCTTAGGAGGGCCAGGGGGGCAATTT. Protein: CASSLGGPGGQF.

The chain recombines TRBV5-5 with TRBJ2-1, with 11 bases matching TRBD1. This CDR3 comprises 15 residues. Losses at the gene ends were 3 bases for V and 2 bases for J; bases not matched to a gene: 1. The germline V gene has CDR1 SGHKS and CDR2 YYEKEE (reference sequence). CDR3 region: CASSWGQGAYNEQFF. In nucleotides, the CDR3 is TGTGCCAGCAGCTGGGGACAGGGGGCCTACAATGAGCAGTTCTTC.

CDR3 nucleotide sequence: TGTGCCAGCTTGGACAGTTCCTACGAGCAGTACTTC. Its protein is CASLDSSYEQYF. The chain has TRBV28 and TRBJ2-7; D may be TRBD1 (6 bases). Trimming removed 8 bases at V and 1 base at J, with 9 bases between. The germline V gene has CDR1 MDHEN and CDR2 SYDVKM. CDR3 size: 12 residues.

This chain uses TRBV19 with TRBJ1-1; 10 bases are shared with TRBD1. Unmatched junction bases numbered 3, after V lost 10 bases and J lost 4 bases. The CDR3 spans 12 residues. CDR1 and CDR2 (germline): LNHDA, SQIVND (reference sequence). The CDR3 spells CATRTGGTEAFF. Written as DNA, the CDR3 is TGTGCCACCCGGACAGGGGGCACTGAAGCTTTCTTT.

This clonotype has just a few counts. This rearrangement joins TRBV7-2 to TRBJ2-3; 8 nucleotides align to TRBD2. Germline CDR1 SGHTA, CDR2 FQGNSA. The CDR3 spans 17 residues. With 4 bases clipped from V and 0 bases from J, the junction kept 9 bases outside the gene matches. The CDR3 reads CASSSAGGTPSTDTQYF. As DNA, the CDR3 is TGTGCCAGCAGCTCCGCGGGGGGCACCCCTAGCACAGATACGCAGTATTTT.